This T cell receptor beta chain was found in a study of T cells in Graves' hyperthyroidism and ophthalmopathy. For the study at large: Specimen type is peripheral blood, collected at initial diagnosis prior to any treatment. Findings and caveats of the study: Patients with ophthalmopathy were separated from those with stable hyperthyroidism by a 13 V-J model. Ophthalmopathy was model-predicted a median about 6.7 months pre-onset. Most expanded thyroid clonotypes above 0.001 recurred in blood.

The V segment lost 6 bases and the J segment 10 bases; nucleotides outside the gene matches: 11. Germline V CDR1 and CDR2: MNHEY, SVGEGT. This CDR3 contains 16 residues. This clonotype was seen a handful of times. The antigen is unknown. Regions amplified from RNA transcripts were the TCR beta CDR3 regions. A set of HTBI primers served as the primers for a first-round RT-PCR of the TCR CDR3. Using its own MiXCR run on the multiplex PCR reads, TCRdb lists one record per CDR3 protein. The sample includes 600,000 or so distinct CDR3 sequences, approximately 15% of them seen just once. Sequencing used blood. V is TRBV6-2 or TRBV6-3 and J is TRBJ2-1; 14 bases are shared with TRBD2. The clonotype was recovered from a woman aged 50 to 60 with Graves' ophthalmopathy. The CDR3 region has the DNA TGTGCCAGCAGGCAGTTAGGACTAGCGGGAGGAAAGGAGCAGTTCTTC. This sequence encodes CASRQLGLAGGKEQFF.